The 6 T cell receptor beta chains below come from one sample, sequenced in a study of OX40 agonist ivuxolimab in advanced cancers. Library preparation employed the immunoSEQ multiplex PCR assay. As stored in TCRdb, this immuneACCESS dataset retains in-frame rearrangements with V and J assigned. A fraction of the clones does not appear; measured against another copy, unresolved V genes explain less than half of the discrepancy, and the remainder lacks a known reason. Recorded for this sample are about 130,000 clones; 90% of them occurred a single time. The biggest ten clones account for approximately 0.99% of the sample. The specimen was CD4+ or CD8+ T cells sorted from blood, collected in a trial of the OX40 agonist ivuxolimab. These receptors originate from an adult with an advanced solid tumor such as melanoma, head and neck, liver or kidney cancer.

The chain is built from TRBV30 and TRBJ2-4, with 9 nucleotides matching TRBD2. The CDR3 totals 14 residues. Germline values: CDR1 GTSNPN, CDR2 SVGIG (reference sequence). Trimming at V came to 0 bases and at J to 9 bases, leaving 6 bases not matched to a gene. In nucleotides, the CDR3 is TGTGCCTGGAGTGTAGGAGCGGGAGGTACCATTCAGTACTTC. Translated: CAWSVGAGGTIQYF.

The chain has TRBV15 and TRBJ2-3; either TRBD1 or TRBD2 may supply D (5 bases each). Trimming stripped 0 bases from V and 2 bases from J, with 15 bases between. The V gene's germline CDR1 is LNHNV and CDR2 YYDKDF (reference sequence). The CDR3 has 17 residues. The chain's CDR3 is CATSRDNGARVTDTQYF. CDR3 DNA: TGTGCCACCAGCAGAGATAACGGGGCACGCGTCACAGATACGCAGTATTTT.

The chain links TRBV5-1 to TRBJ2-5; 10 bases map to TRBD1. The CDR3 spans 15 residues. The ends lost 0 bases at V and 3 bases at J; junction bases unmatched: 2. Germline CDR1 reads SGHRS; CDR2 reads YFSETQ. The CDR3 nucleotides are TGCGCCAGCAGCTTGGCCGGGACAGGGGAAGAGACCCAGTACTTC. Translating it yields CASSLAGTGEETQYF. Based on the CDR3 plus reference TRBV5-1 and TRBJ2-5, the full variable domain is KAGVTQTPRYLIKTRGQQVTLSCSPISGHRSVSWYQQTPGQGLQFLFEYFSETQRNKGNFPGRFSGRQFSNSRSEMNVSTLELGDSALYLCASSLAGTGEETQYFGPGTRLLVL.

The chain combines TRBV25-1 with TRBJ1-3, with no clear D. Germline-derived CDR1 and CDR2 are MGHDK and SYGVNS. V gave up 3 bases and J gave up 0 bases, with 9 bases separating them. This CDR3 has 15 residues. CDR3 amino acids: CASSDSGSSGNTIYF. For the CDR3, the DNA is TGTGCCAGCAGTGACAGCGGTAGCTCTGGAAACACCATATATTTT.

The rearrangement links TRBV9 to TRBJ2-7; D uncertain. CDR1 and CDR2 from the germline V gene are SGDLS and YYNGEE. The CDR3 is 13 residues long. Trimming left V 0 bases short and J 7 bases short, with 11 bases between. The CDR3 bases are TGTGCCAGCAGCGTAGTCCCCTATAAGGAGCAGTACTTC. Residues: CASSVVPYKEQYF.

The J gene is TRBJ1-2, the V gene TRBV7-2; D gene unclear. There are 14 residues in the CDR3. Per germline, CDR1 SGHTA and CDR2 FQGNSA. V dropped 5 bases and J dropped 0 bases, with 10 bases sitting between them. As DNA, the CDR3 is TGTGCCAGCAGCCCGGGCAAAACTAACTATGGCTACACCTTC. As protein: CASSPGKTNYGYTF.